This T cell receptor (beta chain) stems from a study of T cell changes during pregnancy in multiple sclerosis. Profiling relied on immunoSEQ multiplex PCR, and the TCRdb table lists in-frame clones only, not all of them. The sample consists of about 55,000 clones, under 95% of them appearing once. CDR3 length: 14 amino acids. Germline values: CDR1 MGHRA, CDR2 YSYEKL. Unmatched junction bases numbered 5, after V lost 3 bases and J lost 6 bases. The chain links TRBV4-1 to TRBJ1-2, with 9 positions matching TRBD1. This clonotype was sampled from a female donor with multiple sclerosis, enrolled in a pregnancy study. Sequences were derived from CD8+ T cells from peripheral blood mononuclear cells, sampled in the third trimester of pregnancy. CDR3 in DNA: TGCGCCAGCAGCCATACAGGGGGCGGAGATGGCTACACCTTC. Protein: CASSHTGGGDGYTF.